This T cell receptor (beta chain) emerged from a study of T cell responses to AZD1222 COVID-19 vaccine. Findings of the study overall: Close to half of all spike-specific TCRs reportedly target regions of the variants that are unmutated. Rises in breadth and depth of Spike-specific TCRs came after two AZD1222 doses. Possibly, clonal diversity was underestimated; donors were largely white British and included more females.

Produced via immunoSEQ multiplex PCR; TCRdb's table is partial and in-frame only. The data show 150,000 to 200,000 clones, around 92% seen once. This CDR3 has 15 amino acids. Germline V gene data show CDR1 as SGHRS and CDR2 as YFSETQ. Germline trimming cut 4 bases from V and 5 bases from J; bases unmatched to any gene: 9. This clone showed up just once. As yet, its antigen is unknown. The gene calls are TRBV5-1 and TRBJ2-5, with 9 bases that match TRBD1. The sample was peripheral blood, taken on day 0 of AZD1222 vaccination. The sequence was obtained from an adult in good health. CDR3 sequence: CASSRTGDRAETQYF. CDR3 in DNA: TGCGCCAGCAGCAGGACAGGGGACAGGGCGGAGACCCAGTACTTC.